This TCR beta chain derives from a study of shared clonotypes between healthy human individuals (dated by TCRdb to about 2020). Study-level background: The cohort included three men and a couple of women between 18 and 49 years of age. For each donor, CD4 naive and CD4 memory were each run on three plates, CD8 naive on two plates, and CD8 memory on one plate. The study deeply sequenced blood TCR repertoires of five healthy adults to estimate repertoire size and the extent of clonotype sharing between individuals. To increase sequencing depth and limit assay-specific biases, different laboratories used diverse techniques to prepare libraries and sequence TCR repertoires. Per donor, leukapheresis produced somewhere between about 0.94 and 9 billion PBMCs. Overall study results and their limits: Compared with non-shared clonotypes, the clonotypes found in all four sorted-subset donors had higher generation probabilities. When several donors were compared, the shared fraction of clonotypes was around 5% for naive CD4, 3.5% to 4% for naive CD8, more than 2% for memory CD4, and under 0.5% for memory CD8. The small number of donors limited the genetic and exposure-history diversity represented. Based on pairwise subsampling, the degree of clonotype sharing among donors was expected to be affected by sequencing depth. Larger estimated clonotype richness was generally found for naive subsets than for memory subsets. Sampling was restricted to blood, and TCR repertoires in tissues likely differ from the TCR repertoires found in blood. Even with the large sequencing depth, rarefaction of the sorted-subset datasets indicated that sequencing was incomplete.

Concerning this clone itself: Its antigen is still unknown. It has no much larger one-base neighbor in the sample; base qualities were not kept.

Donors were healthy HIV-negative adults with no recently reported acute infections or vaccinations. Every donor was a Caucasian adult residing in Nashville, Tennessee, USA. Magnetic negative selection was used to enrich CD4+ T cells, after which naive cells were positively selected on CD45RA and the negative fraction became the memory subset. Blood was collected by leukapheresis, and PBMCs were isolated by Ficoll-Histopaque density gradient centrifugation and then cryopreserved in liquid nitrogen vapor phase. Purity and quantity of every magnetically sorted T cell population were checked by analytical flow cytometry. Genomic DNA was isolated from every sorted fraction and measured by UV absorbance on a Nanodrop 2000c. TCR CDR3 regions were amplified from genomic DNA by multiplex PCR using the deep immunoSEQ assay. Genomic DNA extracted from each cell subset was distributed evenly over all wells of several immunoSEQ 96-well plates, and each plate served as one replicate. For sorted subsets, 200 to 250 ng of genomic DNA, equivalent to tens of thousands of T cell genomes, went into each replicate PCR. Purified libraries were measured with a Qubit 3.0 fluorometer, size-checked on a Bioanalyzer 2100, and measured again with the KAPA Library Quantification kit. Every immunoSEQ 96-well plate was sequenced on a separate single-read 150-cycle Illumina NextSeq 550 flow cell. The original methods were these. Because the immunoSEQ output included only junctional sequences and no quality scores, the filtering could not be the same as the filtering used for full-length reads. Sequences were annotated with PyIR, a Python wrapper for IgBLAST v1.9, using IMGT germline references to assign V/J genes and CDR3. Reads were removed for weak V/J assignments (E-value above 1e-6), missing CDR3, stop codons, out-of-frame junctions, or ambiguous translated residues. A V3J clonotype was defined by an identical inferred V gene, J gene, and CDR3 amino acid sequence. To compute the percentage overlap between repertoires, the number of shared unique clonotypes was divided by the size of the smaller repertoire. Richness of each repertoire was evaluated using RTK rarefaction, the Chao1 estimator, and Recon v2.1 estimates of unobserved clonotypes. Generation probabilities for all TCRbeta clonotypes obtained by the gDNA method from a handful of donors were computed using OLGA. The immuneACCESS repertoire file appears here via TCRdb, limited to in-frame rearrangements. These files lack a portion of the clones; in checked studies, under half of the deficit traces to unresolved V genes, and the cause of the others is not known. V, J and clone size are those of that table, while D and trimming were read from the DNA. This sample gives roughly 1,600,000 clones in total; approximately 98.5% of them show up just once. The top ten constitute about 0.4% of the sample.

Inclusive of the bounding cysteine and phenylalanine, the CDR3 is 19 residues long. Only CDR3 DNA is held: 57 bases, read in frame from base 1. The sequence links TRBV21-1 to TRBJ2-2; the D call in the table, TRBD2, was not verified against the DNA. TRBV21-1 is designated a pseudogene. The source material was naive CD4+ T cells sorted from blood. What this sample's cell subset or site label stands for: CD45RA+ positively selected. This receptor was obtained from a man aged 25 to 40 in good health. The CDR3 protein: CASSKARFELAGDTGELFF. The sequenced DNA is TGTGCCAGCAGCAAAGCCCGATTTGAGCTAGCGGGAGACACCGGGGAGCTGTTTTTT.